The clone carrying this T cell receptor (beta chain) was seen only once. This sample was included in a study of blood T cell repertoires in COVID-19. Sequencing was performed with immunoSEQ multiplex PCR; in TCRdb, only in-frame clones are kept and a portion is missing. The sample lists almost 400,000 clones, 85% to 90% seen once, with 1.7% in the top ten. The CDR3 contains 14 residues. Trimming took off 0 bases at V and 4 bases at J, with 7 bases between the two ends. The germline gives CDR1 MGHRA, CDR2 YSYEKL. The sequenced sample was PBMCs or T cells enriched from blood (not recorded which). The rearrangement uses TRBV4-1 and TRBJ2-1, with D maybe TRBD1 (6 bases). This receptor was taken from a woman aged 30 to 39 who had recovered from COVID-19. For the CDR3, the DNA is TGCGCCAGCAGCCAAGAGGACAGTTACAATGAGCAGTTCTTC. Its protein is CASSQEDSYNEQFF.